The sequence of this T cell receptor (beta chain) was determined in a study of breast tumors, draining lymph nodes, adjacent tissues. Points on this clonotype: Being one base from a much bigger clone, this may be a read error.

Using its own MiXCR run on the multiplex PCR reads, TCRdb lists one record per CDR3 protein. This sample has approximately 45,000 distinct CDR3 sequences; more than 20% occur once, and the top ten carry approximately 8%. The V end lost 5 bases, the J end lost 4 bases, and 7 bases lay between the germline ends. CDR1 and CDR2 from the germline V gene are SNHLY and FYNNEI. The CDR3 consists of 12 residues. The sequenced material came from breast tumor tissue. The TCR originated in a female donor with breast cancer. Some clones in this sample may be carry-over from other donors' samples. The chain links TRBV2 to TRBJ2-3; D gene ambiguous. Written as DNA, the CDR3 is TGTGCCAGCAGTTCGGGCCCAGATACGCAGTATTTT. It specifies CASSSGPDTQYF.